One sample yielded the 32 T cell receptor beta chains listed below, sequenced in a study of cytomegalovirus exposure and HLA in healthy donors. PCR was performed using 60 Vbeta and 13 Jbeta primers. Measured with immunoSEQ multiplex PCR; TCRdb has only the in-frame clones, and not every one. Its table records about 190,000 clones. The sample taken for sequencing was PBMCs. The origin of the receptors is a woman aged 25 to 39 in good health and CMV-seropositive.

The chain recombines TRBV18 with TRBJ1-5, with D perhaps matching TRBD1 (5 bases). This CDR3 spans 17 amino acids. CDR1 and CDR2 from the germline V gene are KGHSH and LQKENI. Deletions cut 6 bases from V and 0 bases from J, with 18 bases between. As DNA, the CDR3 is TGTGCCAGCTCCCTAATACAGGTTGCGGATAGCAATCAGCCCCAGCATTTT. Its protein is CASSLIQVADSNQPQHF.

The chain combines TRBV6-5 with TRBJ1-1; TRBD1 aligns across 8 bases. The germline V gene has CDR1 MNHEY and CDR2 SVGAGI. The length of the CDR3 is 15 residues. The V segment lost 0 bases and the J segment 3 bases; nucleotides outside the gene matches: 3. The CDR3 protein is CASSYSYRGDTEAFF. CDR3 sequence (DNA): TGTGCCAGCAGTTACTCATACAGGGGGGACACTGAAGCTTTCTTT.

The V call is TRBV27, the J call TRBJ2-6; tentatively, D is TRBD2 (5 bases). The CDR3 sequence is 16 residues long. Germline V gene sequence: CDR1 MNHEY, CDR2 SMNVEV (reference sequence). Trimming took off 2 bases at V and 2 bases at J, with 10 bases between the two ends. The CDR3 DNA is TGTGCCAGCAGTTTAGTGTCAGCGGCTGGGGCCAACGTCCTGACTTTC. This translates into CASSLVSAAGANVLTF.

The V gene is TRBV7-2, the J gene TRBJ2-5; tentatively, D is TRBD1 (6 bases). Trimming removed 4 bases at V and 5 bases at J, with 14 bases between. CDR1 SGHTA and CDR2 FQGNSA come from the germline V gene. This CDR3 region has 14 residues. The CDR3 here is CASSSRGWGETQYF. The CDR3 DNA sequence: TGTGCCAGCAGCTCGAGGGGGTGGGGGGAGACCCAGTACTTC.

DNA of the CDR3: TGTGCCAGCAGAGTAGGGGGTAGAGATAGGAAACTGTTTTTT. Its translation: CASRVGGRDRKLFF. The chain uses TRBV6-5 and TRBJ1-4, with D possibly TRBD1 on 6 matching bases. Germline CDR1 and CDR2: MNHEY and SVGAGI. The CDR3 spans 14 residues. The V end lost 6 bases, the J end lost 11 bases, and 19 bases lay between the germline ends.

The chain carries TRBV5-5 and TRBJ1-2; 7 nucleotides match TRBD1. Trimming at V came to 4 bases and at J to 2 bases, leaving 5 bases not matched to a gene. Germline CDR1 reads SGHKS; CDR2 reads YYEKEE (reference sequence). This CDR3 region has 14 residues. CDR3 in amino acids: CASSGWDSNYGYTF. CDR3 coding DNA: TGTGCCAGCAGCGGGTGGGACAGCAACTATGGCTACACCTTC.

The V gene is TRBV30, the J gene TRBJ2-5; TRBD2 matches 9 bases. In germline, CDR1 is GTSNPN, CDR2 SVGIG (reference sequence). Unmatched junction bases numbered 11, after V lost 7 bases and J lost 5 bases. The CDR3 contains 14 residues. CDR3 nucleotide sequence: TGTGCCTCAAATGGCCTCAGCGGGGGGGAGACCCAGTACTTC. Translation gives CASNGLSGGETQYF.

The chain carries TRBV29-1 and TRBJ1-1; 9 bases line up with TRBD1. The germline V gene has CDR1 SQVTM and CDR2 ANQGSEA. The CDR3 spans 13 residues. V trimming: 4 bases; J trimming: 7 bases; junction bases outside the gene matches: 7. The CDR3 DNA follows: TGCAGCGTTGTAAACAGGGGACAGGGTGAAGCTTTCTTT. Its protein product is CSVVNRGQGEAFF.

The J gene is TRBJ1-1, the V gene TRBV27, with D possibly being TRBD1 (6 bases). The CDR3 consists of 16 residues. Germline V CDR1 and CDR2: MNHEY, SMNVEV (reference sequence). The V end lost 5 bases, the J end lost 0 bases, and 16 bases lay between the germline ends. CDR3: CASSPSFGDMNTEAFF. The CDR3 nucleotides are TGTGCCAGCAGTCCCTCCTTCGGGGACATGAACACTGAAGCTTTCTTT.

The chain joins TRBV10-1 to TRBJ2-1, with 8 bases matching TRBD1. V lost 7 bases and J lost 5; bases outside the gene matches: 10. This CDR3 spans 15 amino acids. Germline-derived CDR1 and CDR2 are WNHNN and SYGVQD (reference sequence). CDR3 DNA sequence: TGCGCCAGCACCCGCGGACAGGGAGTTAACAATGAGCAGTTCTTC. Amino acid sequence: CASTRGQGVNNEQFF.

The genes are TRBV5-8 and TRBJ1-2; a possible D gene is TRBD1 (6 bases). This CDR3 has 15 amino acids. CDR1 is SGHTS and CDR2 is YDEGEE in the germline V gene. The ends were cut back, 6 bases at V and 2 bases at J, with 17 bases in the middle. The CDR3 reads CASINPGTTNYGYTF. CDR3 nucleotide sequence: TGTGCCAGCATTAACCCCGGGACAACAAACTATGGCTACACCTTC.

The V gene is TRBV10-2, the J gene TRBJ1-1; perhaps TRBD1 as D (6 bases). Germline CDR1 and CDR2: WSHSY and SAAADI. V lost 3 bases, J lost 0 bases, and 11 bases lay in between. The CDR3 contains 15 residues. CDR3 sequence: CASSDRGRLNTEAFF. CDR3 DNA sequence: TGCGCCAGCAGTGACAGGGGACGCCTGAACACTGAAGCTTTCTTT.

The chain carries TRBV5-5 and TRBJ2-7; maybe TRBD2 (5 bases). The CDR3 covers 16 residues. Trimming pared 4 bases from V and 7 bases from J, leaving 24 bases between. Germline loops: CDR1 SGHKS, CDR2 YYEKEE (reference sequence). CDR3 in amino acids: CASSLLLYLTAEEQYF. In nucleotides, the CDR3 is TGTGCCAGCAGCCTACTCTTGTACCTAACAGCGGAAGAGCAGTACTTC.

The genes are TRBV4-2 and TRBJ2-5; 10 bases line up with TRBD2. Per germline, CDR1 LGHNA and CDR2 YNFKEQ. The J segment lost 1 base and the V segment lost 0 bases, leaving 5 bases of the junction unmatched. CDR3 length: 17 residues. The CDR3 protein is CASSQDVAGGSQETQYF. DNA of the CDR3: TGTGCCAGCAGCCAAGACGTAGCGGGGGGCTCCCAAGAGACCCAGTACTTC.

This rearrangement joins TRBV9 to TRBJ2-5; 9 positions agree with TRBD1. The DNA end is more similar to TRBJ2-7, so the J call may be wrong. The germline V gene has CDR1 SGDLS and CDR2 YYNGEE. There are 14 residues in the CDR3. The chain's CDR3 is CASSVGTGLYEQYF. The CDR3 nucleotides read TGTGCCAGCAGCGTTGGGACAGGGCTCTACGAGCAGTACTTC.

The rearrangement links TRBV6-6 to TRBJ2-7; 7 bases are a match to TRBD1. The germline V gene has CDR1 MNHNY and CDR2 SVGAGI (reference sequence). The CDR3 length is 15 residues. V was pared by 7 bases and J by 3 bases, with 12 bases of the junction left unmatched. The CDR3 sequence is CASTDPVAGGYEQYF. The CDR3 coding sequence is TGTGCCAGCACCGATCCAGTGGCAGGGGGCTACGAGCAGTACTTC.

The chain has TRBV15 and TRBJ2-3; TRBD2 aligns across 9 bases. CDR1 is LNHNV and CDR2 is YYDKDF in the germline V gene (reference sequence). This CDR3 comprises 13 residues. After removal of 8 bases from V and 1 base from J, the junction contained 1 base not matched to a gene. The chain's CDR3 is CATASGGTDTQYF. Written as DNA, the CDR3 is TGTGCCACCGCTAGCGGGGGCACAGATACGCAGTATTTT.

The chain joins TRBV6-1 to TRBJ1-5; D unclear. In germline, CDR1 is MNHNS, CDR2 SASEGT. CDR3 length: 15 residues. Deletions cut 6 bases from V and 6 bases from J, with 18 bases between. CDR3 DNA sequence: TGTGCCAGCAGCCAGACTGCGGGATTAAGTCAGCCCCAGCATTTT. Protein product: CASSQTAGLSQPQHF.

This chain joins TRBV4-1 and TRBJ2-3, with D perhaps TRBD2 (6 bases). V shed 2 bases and J shed 2 bases, with 17 bases lying between them. The CDR3 is made up of 17 amino acids. CDR1 is MGHRA and CDR2 is YSYEKL in the germline V gene. CDR3 sequence reads: CASSQKVPGLYTDTQYF. The CDR3 region has the DNA TGCGCCAGCAGCCAAAAGGTTCCGGGACTGTACACAGATACGCAGTATTTT.

The chain combines TRBV15 with TRBJ2-1; TRBD2 aligns across 14 bases. The CDR3 spans 19 residues. The germline V gene encodes CDR1 LNHNV and CDR2 YYDKDF (reference sequence). V dropped 3 bases and J dropped 0; count of bases not matched to a gene: 7. The CDR3 loop is CATSRGLAGVTFSYNEQFF. The CDR3 DNA is TGTGCCACCAGCAGGGGACTAGCGGGGGTAACCTTCTCCTACAATGAGCAGTTCTTC.

The chain is built from TRBV27 and TRBJ1-5; 10 nucleotides agree with TRBD1. The V segment lost 8 bases and the J segment 4 bases; nucleotides outside the gene matches: 8. CDR3 length: 15 residues. The germline V gene has CDR1 MNHEY and CDR2 SMNVEV (reference sequence). The chain's CDR3 is CASSWDRGINQPQHF. The DNA of the CDR3 is TGTGCCAGCTCCTGGGACAGGGGTATTAATCAGCCCCAGCATTTT.

The CDR3 DNA reads as TGTGCCAGCAGCTTGGGACAGACCTACGAGCAGTACTTC. Translated: CASSLGQTYEQYF. This chain connects TRBV13 to TRBJ2-7, with TRBD1 matching 7 bases. The germline CDR1 and CDR2 sequences are PRHDT and FYEKMQ (reference sequence). This CDR3 has 13 amino acids. Losses at the gene ends were 3 bases for V and 2 bases for J; bases not matched to a gene: 1.

V is TRBV15 and J is TRBJ2-5, with 10 positions matching TRBD2. Germline assignment: CDR1 LNHNV and CDR2 YYDKDF (reference sequence). The CDR3 loop spans 15 amino acids. J was trimmed by 4 bases and V by 1 base; bases with no gene match: 3. The CDR3 sequence: CATSRASGRGETQYF. The CDR3 DNA follows: TGTGCCACCAGCAGAGCTAGCGGGAGAGGAGAGACCCAGTACTTC. The complete variable domain, with remaining parts taken from reference TRBV15 and TRBJ2-5, reads DAMVIQNPRYQVTQFGKPVTLSCSQTLNHNVMYWYQQKSSQAPKLLFHYYDKDFNNEADTPDNFQSRRPNTSFCFLDIRSPGLGDTAMYLCATSRASGRGETQYFGPGTRLLVL.

The chain employs TRBV7-8 and TRBJ1-2, with D possibly TRBD1 on 5 matching bases. Trimming removed 3 bases at V and 1 base at J, with 12 bases between. There are 15 residues in the CDR3. The germline V gene has CDR1 SGHVS and CDR2 FQNEAQ. In nucleotides, the CDR3 is TGTGCCAGCAGCTTGGGGCAGCAAGTTAACTATGGCTACACCTTC. It encodes CASSLGQQVNYGYTF.

The chain joins TRBV6-1 to TRBJ2-1; 8 bases agree with TRBD2. With 6 bases clipped from V and 3 bases from J, the junction kept 1 base outside the gene matches. Germline CDR1 and CDR2: MNHNS and SASEGT. This CDR3 comprises 13 residues. The CDR3 coding sequence is TGTGCCAGCAGACTAGCGGACTACAATGAGCAGTTCTTC. Protein: CASRLADYNEQFF.

The rearrangement uses TRBV5-1 and TRBJ2-1, with D perhaps matching TRBD1 (5 bases). Trimming pared 0 bases from V and 2 bases from J, leaving 6 bases between. The CDR3 is 14 residues long. Per the germline V gene, CDR1 is SGHRS and CDR2 is YFSETQ. The CDR3 DNA is TGCGCCAGCAGCTTGGAGGGGACCTACAATGAGCAGTTCTTC. Translating it yields CASSLEGTYNEQFF.

The chain recombines TRBV19 with TRBJ1-2; the D is unclear. V lost 6 bases and J 2 bases, leaving 10 bases between the germline ends. The germline CDR1 and CDR2 sequences are LNHDA and SQIVND (reference sequence). The CDR3 consists of 13 residues. The CDR3 protein is CASSRSGNYGYTF. CDR3 sequence (DNA): TGTGCCAGTAGCCGTTCAGGAAACTATGGCTACACCTTC.

The gene calls are TRBV18 and TRBJ1-4, with a possible D match to TRBD1 (6 bases). Germline V lookup: CDR1 KGHSH, CDR2 LQKENI. V lost 2 bases, J lost 8 bases, and 15 bases lay in between. The CDR3 sequence is 15 residues long. The CDR3 spells CASSPVGQGLEKLFF. The CDR3 DNA follows: TGTGCCAGCTCACCAGTTGGGCAGGGGCTAGAAAAACTGTTTTTT.

This rearrangement joins TRBV5-1 to TRBJ1-2; 7 bases fit TRBD1. V was clipped by 1 base and J by 0 bases; unmatched bases: 3. The CDR3 spans 15 residues. Per germline, CDR1 SGHRS and CDR2 YFSETQ. CDR3 sequence: CASSLRDRANYGYTF. The CDR3 DNA follows: TGCGCCAGCAGCTTGCGGGACAGAGCTAACTATGGCTACACCTTC.

The V and J genes are TRBV5-4 and TRBJ2-6; 8 bases fit TRBD1. Trimming removed 4 bases from V and 3 bases from J; junction bases left unmatched: 15. In germline, CDR1 is SGHNT, CDR2 YYREEE (reference sequence). The CDR3 covers 19 residues. The CDR3 reads CASSVQLGQGAHGANVLTF. For the CDR3, the DNA is TGTGCCAGCAGCGTCCAATTGGGGCAGGGGGCGCATGGGGCCAACGTCCTGACTTTC. The full variable domain, in which reference TRBV5-4 and TRBJ2-6 provide the parts outside the CDR3, is ETGVTQSPTHLIKTRGQQVTLRCSSQSGHNTVSWYQQALGQGPQFIFQYYREEENGRGNFPPRFSGLQFPNYSSELNVNALELDDSALYLCASSVQLGQGAHGANVLTFGAGSRLTVL.

CDR3: CASSIDSGFNTEAFF. Here the CDR3 DNA reads TGTGCCAGTAGTATAGACTCAGGTTTCAACACTGAAGCTTTCTTT. This chain connects TRBV19 to TRBJ1-1; D unresolved. Between the trimmed V and J ends, which lost 0 bases and 2 bases, there was a span of 10 bases. The CDR3 totals 15 residues. Germline lookup yields CDR1 LNHDA and CDR2 SQIVND (reference sequence). The variable domain in full, completed from reference TRBV19 and TRBJ1-1, reads DGGITQSPKYLFRKEGQNVTLSCEQNLNHDAMYWYRQDPGQGLRLIYYSQIVNDFQKGDIAEGYSVSREKKESFPLTVTSAQKNPTAFYLCASSIDSGFNTEAFFGQGTRLTVV.

The V gene is TRBV6-1, the J gene TRBJ1-2, with D perhaps matching TRBD1 (6 bases). The CDR3 has 18 residues. In germline, CDR1 is MNHNS, CDR2 SASEGT. Deletions cut 1 base from V and 3 bases from J, with 21 bases between. CDR3 sequence: CASSEEGQTATPYYGYTF. Here the CDR3 DNA reads TGTGCCAGCAGTGAAGAAGGACAGACCGCGACGCCGTACTATGGCTACACCTTC.